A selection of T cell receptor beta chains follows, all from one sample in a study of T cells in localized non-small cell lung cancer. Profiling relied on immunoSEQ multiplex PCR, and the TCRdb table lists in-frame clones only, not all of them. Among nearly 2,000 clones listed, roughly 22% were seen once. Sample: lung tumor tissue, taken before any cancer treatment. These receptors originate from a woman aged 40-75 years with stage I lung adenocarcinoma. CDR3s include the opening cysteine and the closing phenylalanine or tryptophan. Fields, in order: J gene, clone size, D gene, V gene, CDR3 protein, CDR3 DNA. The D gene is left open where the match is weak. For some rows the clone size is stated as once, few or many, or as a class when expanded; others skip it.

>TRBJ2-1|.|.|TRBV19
CASTSNEAGIHEQFF
TGTGCCAGTACCTCTAACGAGGCAGGAATCCATGAGCAGTTCTTC
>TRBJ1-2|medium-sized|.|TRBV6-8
CASSYSNEDSYGYTF
TGTGCCAGCAGTTACTCGAATGAGGACAGCTATGGCTACACCTTC
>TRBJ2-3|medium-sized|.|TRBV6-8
CASSLRGLTDTQYF
TGTGCCAGCAGTCTGCGGGGCCTCACAGATACGCAGTATTTT
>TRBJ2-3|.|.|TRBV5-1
CASRTMGGPADTQYF
TGCGCCAGCAGGACAATGGGGGGCCCCGCAGATACGCAGTATTTT
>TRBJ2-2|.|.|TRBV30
CAWRALGQGVTGELFF
TGTGCCTGGAGGGCCTTAGGGCAGGGAGTCACCGGGGAGCTGTTTTTT
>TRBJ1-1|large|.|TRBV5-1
CASSLVQGLNTEAFF
TGCGCCAGCAGCTTGGTCCAGGGCCTCAACACTGAAGCTTTCTTT
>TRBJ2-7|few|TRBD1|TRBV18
CASSSRQGLSYEQYF
TGTGCCAGCTCATCTAGACAGGGCCTCTCCTACGAGCAGTACTTC
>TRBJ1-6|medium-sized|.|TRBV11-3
CASDPGFYNSPLHF
TGTGCCAGCGACCCGGGATTTTATAATTCACCCCTCCACTTT
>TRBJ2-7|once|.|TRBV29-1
CSVVRGATYEQYF
TGCAGCGTGGTCCGGGGGGCGACCTACGAGCAGTACTTC
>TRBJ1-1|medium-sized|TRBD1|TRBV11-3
CASSLPGQMNTEAFF
TGTGCCAGCAGCTTGCCGGGACAGATGAACACTGAAGCTTTCTTT
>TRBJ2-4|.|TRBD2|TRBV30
CAWSGGGLAKNIQYF
TGTGCCTGGAGTGGCGGGGGACTAGCCAAAAACATTCAGTACTTC
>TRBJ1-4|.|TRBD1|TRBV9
CASSGQGAKIATNEKLFF
TGTGCCAGCAGTGGTCAGGGGGCTAAAATTGCAACTAATGAAAAACTGTTTTTT
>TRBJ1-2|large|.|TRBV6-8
CASRRQDGGYTF
TGTGCCAGCAGGAGACAGGACGGCGGCTACACCTTC
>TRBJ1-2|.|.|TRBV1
CASSPDQGWNYGYTF
TGCGCCAGCAGCCCAGACCAAGGGTGGAACTATGGCTACACCTTC
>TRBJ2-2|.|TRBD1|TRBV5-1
CASSLAGGTGTGELFF
TGCGCCAGCAGCCTCGCCGGAGGGACAGGCACCGGGGAGCTGTTTTTT
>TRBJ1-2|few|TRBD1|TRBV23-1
CASSRPTGDYGYTF
TGCGCCAGCAGTAGACCGACAGGGGACTATGGCTACACCTTC
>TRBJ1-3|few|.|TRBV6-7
CASSRDKSGNTIYF
TGTGCCAGCAGTCGGGACAAGTCTGGAAACACCATATATTTT
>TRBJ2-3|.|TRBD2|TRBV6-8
CASSTGGDTQYF
TGTGCCAGCAGTACGGGGGGGGATACGCAGTATTTT
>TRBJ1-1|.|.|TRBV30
CAWSYTENTEAFF
TGTGCCTGGAGCTATACAGAGAACACTGAAGCTTTCTTT
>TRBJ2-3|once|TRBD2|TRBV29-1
CSVVIGLAADTQYF
TGCAGCGTTGTCATCGGCCTAGCGGCAGATACGCAGTATTTT
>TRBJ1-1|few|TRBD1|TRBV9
CATNTDGQVYTEAFF
TGTGCCACCAACACCGATGGACAGGTGTACACTGAAGCTTTCTTT
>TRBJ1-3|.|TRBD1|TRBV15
CATSRSGQGASGNTIYF
TGTGCCACCAGCAGATCGGGACAGGGGGCATCTGGAAACACCATATATTTT
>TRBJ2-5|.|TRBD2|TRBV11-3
CASTYSASGEETQYF
TGTGCCAGCACCTACTCGGCTAGCGGGGAAGAGACCCAGTACTTC
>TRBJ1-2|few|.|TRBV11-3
CASSFLQGATYGYTF
TGTGCCAGCAGCTTCCTACAGGGAGCTACCTATGGCTACACCTTC
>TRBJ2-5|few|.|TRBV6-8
CASRPSGPRETQYF
TGTGCCAGCCGGCCCAGCGGGCCTCGAGAGACCCAGTACTTC
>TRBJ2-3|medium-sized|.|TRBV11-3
CASSFGRDADTQYF
TGTGCCAGCAGCTTCGGGCGGGACGCAGATACGCAGTATTTT
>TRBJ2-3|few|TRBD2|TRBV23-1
CASSQVSGGHTDTQYF
TGCGCCAGCAGCCAAGTTTCGGGGGGTCACACAGATACGCAGTATTTT
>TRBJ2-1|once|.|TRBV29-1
CSVAEGIYEQFF
TGCAGCGTTGCAGAGGGGATCTATGAGCAGTTCTTC
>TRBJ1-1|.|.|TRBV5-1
CASVQGSWGNTEAFF
TGCGCCAGCGTTCAGGGTTCGTGGGGTAACACTGAAGCTTTCTTT
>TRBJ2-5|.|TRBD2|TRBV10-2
CASRGTTSGSQKTQYF
TGCGCCAGCAGGGGTACGACTAGCGGATCTCAAAAGACCCAGTACTTC
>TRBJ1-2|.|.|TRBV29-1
CSVWTPNNYGYTF
TGCAGCGTCTGGACACCGAATAACTATGGCTACACCTTC
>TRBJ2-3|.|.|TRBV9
CASSSRPEDTQYF
TGTGCCAGCAGCTCCAGACCCGAAGATACGCAGTATTTT